The source of this T cell receptor beta chain is a study of blood T cell repertoires in COVID-19. The germline V and J ends were trimmed by 1 base and 6 bases, with 6 bases remaining between them. From germline, CDR1 is SGHAT and CDR2 FQNNGV. The CDR3 sequence is 12 residues long. Original analysis: Reference gene primers were amplified, and this amplification served to estimate nucleated cell counts. TCRdb keeps only in-frame clones here, not all; method: immunoSEQ multiplex PCR. The V and J calls and clone size are taken from that table; D and trimming were inferred from the DNA. The table records 200,000 or so clones, around four fifths of them present only once.

The V gene is TRBV11-2, the J gene TRBJ1-1; D call uncertain. Sequencing was performed on peripheral blood. The sequence derives from a woman aged 25 to 45 with acute or convalescent COVID-19. The CDR3 DNA reads as TGTGCCAGCAGCTTAGGGTGGCCTGAAGCTTTCTTT. Protein: CASSLGWPEAFF.